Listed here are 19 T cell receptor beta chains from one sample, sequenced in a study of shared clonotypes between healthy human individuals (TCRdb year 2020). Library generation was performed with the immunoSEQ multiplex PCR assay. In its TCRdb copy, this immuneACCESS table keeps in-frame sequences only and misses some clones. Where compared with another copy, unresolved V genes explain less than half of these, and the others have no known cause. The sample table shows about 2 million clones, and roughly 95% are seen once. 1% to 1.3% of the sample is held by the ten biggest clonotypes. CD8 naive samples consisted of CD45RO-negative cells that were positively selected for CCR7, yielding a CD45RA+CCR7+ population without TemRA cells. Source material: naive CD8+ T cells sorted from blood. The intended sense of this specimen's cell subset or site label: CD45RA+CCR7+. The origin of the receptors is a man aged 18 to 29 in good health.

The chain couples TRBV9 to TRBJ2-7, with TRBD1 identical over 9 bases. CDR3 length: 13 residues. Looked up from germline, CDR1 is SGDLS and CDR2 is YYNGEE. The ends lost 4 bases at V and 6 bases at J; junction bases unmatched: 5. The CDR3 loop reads CASSWTGVGEQYF. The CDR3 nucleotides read TGTGCCAGCAGCTGGACAGGGGTGGGCGAGCAGTACTTC.

The CDR3 bases are TGTGCCAGCAGCTTCACGGCCGGCCATTCACCCCTCCACTTT. Protein product: CASSFTAGHSPLHF. The gene calls are TRBV7-9 and TRBJ1-6; D is unresolved. In germline, CDR1 is SEHNR, CDR2 FQNEAQ (reference sequence). The V gene lost 3 bases and the J gene lost 8 bases, with 11 bases spanning the gap. This CDR3 is built from 14 residues.

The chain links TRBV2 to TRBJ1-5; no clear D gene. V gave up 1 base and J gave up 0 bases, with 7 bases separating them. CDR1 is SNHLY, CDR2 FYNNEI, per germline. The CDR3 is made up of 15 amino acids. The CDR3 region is CASSEEHYSNQPQHF. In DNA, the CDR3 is TGTGCCAGCAGTGAAGAACACTATAGCAATCAGCCCCAGCATTTT.

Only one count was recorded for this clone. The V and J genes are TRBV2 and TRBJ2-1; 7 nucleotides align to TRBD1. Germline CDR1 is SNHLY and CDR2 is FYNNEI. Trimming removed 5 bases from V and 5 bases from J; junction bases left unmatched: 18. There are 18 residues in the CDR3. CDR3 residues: CASSKPILQGQWDNEQFF. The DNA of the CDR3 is TGTGCCAGCAGTAAACCAATATTACAGGGGCAGTGGGACAATGAGCAGTTCTTC.

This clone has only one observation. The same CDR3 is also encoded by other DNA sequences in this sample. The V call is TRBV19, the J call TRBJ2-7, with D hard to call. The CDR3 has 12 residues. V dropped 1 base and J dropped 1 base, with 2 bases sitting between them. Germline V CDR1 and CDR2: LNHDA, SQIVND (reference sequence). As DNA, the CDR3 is TGTGCCAGTAGTATAGGTTCCTACGAGCAGTACTTC. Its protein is CASSIGSYEQYF.

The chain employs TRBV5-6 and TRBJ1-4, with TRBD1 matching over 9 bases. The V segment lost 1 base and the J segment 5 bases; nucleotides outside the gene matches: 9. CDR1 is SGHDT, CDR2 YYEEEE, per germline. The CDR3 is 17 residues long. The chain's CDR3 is CASSLQFPGQGNEKLFF. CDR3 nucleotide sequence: TGTGCCAGCAGCTTGCAGTTCCCGGGACAGGGAAATGAAAAACTGTTTTTT. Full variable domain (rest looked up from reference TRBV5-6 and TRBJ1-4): DAGVTQSPTHLIKTRGQQVTLRCSPKSGHDTVSWYQQALGQGPQFIFQYYEEEERQRGNFPDRFSGHQFPNYSSELNVNALLLGDSALYLCASSLQFPGQGNEKLFFGSGTQLSVL.

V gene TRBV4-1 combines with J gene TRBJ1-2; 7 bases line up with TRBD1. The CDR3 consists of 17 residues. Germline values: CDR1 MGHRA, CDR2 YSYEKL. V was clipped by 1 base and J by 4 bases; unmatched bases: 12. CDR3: CASSQVGMDRMFYGYTF. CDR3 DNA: TGCGCCAGCAGCCAAGTCGGAATGGACAGGATGTTCTATGGCTACACCTTC.

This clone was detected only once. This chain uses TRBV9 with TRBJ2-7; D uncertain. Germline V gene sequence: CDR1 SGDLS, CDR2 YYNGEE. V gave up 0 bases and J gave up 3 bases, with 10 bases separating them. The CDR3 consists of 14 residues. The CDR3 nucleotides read TGTGCCAGCAGCGTAGGGGGTACCTTCTACGAGCAGTACTTC. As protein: CASSVGGTFYEQYF.

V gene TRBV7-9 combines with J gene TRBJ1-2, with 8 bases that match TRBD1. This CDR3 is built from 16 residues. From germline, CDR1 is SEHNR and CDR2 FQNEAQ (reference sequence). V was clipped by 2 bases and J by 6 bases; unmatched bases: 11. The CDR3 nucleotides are TGTGCCAGCAGCTTAATGGGGTCAGGGGGCGGAGATGGCTACACCTTC. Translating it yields CASSLMGSGGGDGYTF. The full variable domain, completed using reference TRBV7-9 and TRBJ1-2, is DTGVSQNPRHKITKRGQNVTFRCDPISEHNRLYWYRQTLGQGPEFLTYFQNEAQLEKSRLLSDRFSAERPKGSFSTLEIQRTEQGDSAMYLCASSLMGSGGGDGYTFGSGTRLTVV.

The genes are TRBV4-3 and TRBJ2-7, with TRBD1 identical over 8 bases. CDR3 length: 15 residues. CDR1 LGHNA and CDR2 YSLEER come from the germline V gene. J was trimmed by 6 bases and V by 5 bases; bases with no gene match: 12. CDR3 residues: CASSTTTGDRSEQYF. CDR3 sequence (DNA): TGCGCCAGCAGCACCACGACAGGGGACAGGTCCGAGCAGTACTTC.

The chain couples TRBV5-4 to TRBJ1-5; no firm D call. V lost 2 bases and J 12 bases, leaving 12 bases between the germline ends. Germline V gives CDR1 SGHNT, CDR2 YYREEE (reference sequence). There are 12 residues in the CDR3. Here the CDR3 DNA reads TGTGCCAGCAGCTTTGGCGGAGAGGACCAGCATTTT. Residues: CASSFGGEDQHF.

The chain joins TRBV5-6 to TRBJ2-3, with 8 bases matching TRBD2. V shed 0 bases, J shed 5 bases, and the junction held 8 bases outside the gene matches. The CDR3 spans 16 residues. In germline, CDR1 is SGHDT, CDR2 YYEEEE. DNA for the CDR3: TGTGCCAGCAGCTTGGCTGGTGCGGGGGGCATAGATACGCAGTATTTT. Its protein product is CASSLAGAGGIDTQYF.

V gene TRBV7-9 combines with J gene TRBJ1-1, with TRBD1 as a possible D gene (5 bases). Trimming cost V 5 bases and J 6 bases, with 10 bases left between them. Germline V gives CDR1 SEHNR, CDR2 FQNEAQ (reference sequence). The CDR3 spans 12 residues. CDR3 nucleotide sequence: TGTGCCAGCAGCCAAGGGGTGGCTGAAGCTTTCTTT. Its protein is CASSQGVAEAFF.

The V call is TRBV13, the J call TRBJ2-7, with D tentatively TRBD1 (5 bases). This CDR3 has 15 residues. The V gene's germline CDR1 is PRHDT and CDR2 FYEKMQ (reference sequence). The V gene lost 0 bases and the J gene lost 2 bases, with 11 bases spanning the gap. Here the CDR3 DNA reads TGTGCCAGCAGCTTAGGCCCCCGACAGACCTACGAGCAGTACTTC. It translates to CASSLGPRQTYEQYF.

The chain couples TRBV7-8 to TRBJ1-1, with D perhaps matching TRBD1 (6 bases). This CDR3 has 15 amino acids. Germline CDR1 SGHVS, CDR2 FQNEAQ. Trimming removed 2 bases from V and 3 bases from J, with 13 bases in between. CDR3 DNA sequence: TGTGCCAGCAGCTTATCCGGGGGGCTCCACACTGAAGCTTTCTTT. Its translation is CASSLSGGLHTEAFF.

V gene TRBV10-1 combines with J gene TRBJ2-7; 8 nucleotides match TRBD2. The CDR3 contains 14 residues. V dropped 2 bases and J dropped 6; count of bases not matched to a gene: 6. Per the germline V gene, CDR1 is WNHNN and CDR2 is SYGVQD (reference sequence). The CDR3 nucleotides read TGCGCCAGCAGTGAGGGACTAGCTGTCAGCGAGCAGTACTTC. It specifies CASSEGLAVSEQYF.

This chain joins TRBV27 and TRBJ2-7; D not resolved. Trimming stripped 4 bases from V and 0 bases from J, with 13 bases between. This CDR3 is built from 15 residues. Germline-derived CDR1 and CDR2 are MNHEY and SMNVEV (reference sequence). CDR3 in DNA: TGTGCCAGCAGTTACGTGGGGTCAGGCTCCTACGAGCAGTACTTC. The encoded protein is CASSYVGSGSYEQYF.

This CDR3 is CASSAASGRYTGELFF. The CDR3 DNA is TGTGCCAGCAGTGCCGCTAGCGGGAGGTACACCGGGGAGCTGTTTTTT. This chain uses TRBV2 with TRBJ2-2, with 11 bases fitting TRBD2. J gave up 3 bases and V 4 bases, and 4 bases lay outside the gene matches. Germline assignment: CDR1 SNHLY and CDR2 FYNNEI. This CDR3 is 16 amino acids long.

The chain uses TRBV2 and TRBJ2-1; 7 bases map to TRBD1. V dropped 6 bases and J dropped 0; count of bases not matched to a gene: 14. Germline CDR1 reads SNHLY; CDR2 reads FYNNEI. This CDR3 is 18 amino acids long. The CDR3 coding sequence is TGTGCCAGCAGCCCGGGACAGTCGTTTACTGGCTCCTACAATGAGCAGTTCTTC. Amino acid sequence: CASSPGQSFTGSYNEQFF.